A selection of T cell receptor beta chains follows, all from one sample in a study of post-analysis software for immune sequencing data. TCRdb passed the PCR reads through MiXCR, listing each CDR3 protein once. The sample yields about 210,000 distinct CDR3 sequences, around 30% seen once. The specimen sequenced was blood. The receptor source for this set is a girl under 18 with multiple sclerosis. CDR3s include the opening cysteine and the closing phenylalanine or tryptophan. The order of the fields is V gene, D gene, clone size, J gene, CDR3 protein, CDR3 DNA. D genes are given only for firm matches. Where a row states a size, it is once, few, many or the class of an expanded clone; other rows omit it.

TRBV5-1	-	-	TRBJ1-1	CASSLVSGEGTEAFF	TGCGCCAGCAGCTTGGTGTCAGGGGAGGGGACTGAAGCTTTCTTT
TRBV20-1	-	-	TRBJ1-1	CSVREARQLNTEAFF	TGCAGTGTTAGAGAGGCCCGACAGCTGAACACTGAAGCTTTCTTT
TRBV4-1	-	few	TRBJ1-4	CASSQDRARNEKLFF	TGCGCCAGCAGCCAAGACCGAGCCAGGAATGAAAAACTGTTTTTT
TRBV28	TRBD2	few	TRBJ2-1	CASSLYGGRFDERFF	TGTGCCAGCAGTTTATATGGCGGGAGGTTCGATGAGCGGTTCTTC
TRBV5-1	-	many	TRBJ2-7	CASSVASSYEQYF	TGCGCCAGCAGCGTAGCCTCCTCCTACGAGCAGTACTTC
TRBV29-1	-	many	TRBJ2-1	CSVEDQAPDAYNEQFF	TGCAGCGTTGAAGATCAGGCGCCTGACGCCTACAATGAGCAGTTCTTC
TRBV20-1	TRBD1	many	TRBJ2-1	CSPPGTGGNEQFF	TGCAGTCCCCCCGGGACAGGCGGAAATGAGCAGTTCTTC
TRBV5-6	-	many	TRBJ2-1	CASTHGGNNEQFF	TGTGCCAGCACCCATGGTGGTAACAATGAGCAGTTCTTC
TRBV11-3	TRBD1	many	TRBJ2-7	CASSLGAGQAYEQYF	TGTGCCAGCAGCTTAGGGGCGGGACAGGCATACGAGCAGTACTTC
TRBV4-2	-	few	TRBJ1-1	CASSQEGQTMNTEAFF	TGTGCCAGCAGCCAAGAAGGGCAGACGATGAACACTGAAGCTTTCTTT
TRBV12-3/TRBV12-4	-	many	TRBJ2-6	CASSFRSSGANVLTF	TGTGCCAGCAGTTTTAGGTCCTCTGGGGCCAACGTCCTGACTTTC
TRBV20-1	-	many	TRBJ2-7	CSARVPGTYEQYF	TGCAGTGCTAGAGTTCCGGGGACTTACGAGCAGTACTTC
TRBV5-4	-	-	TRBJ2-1	CASSLEGRSSSPLHFGNGTNEQFF	-
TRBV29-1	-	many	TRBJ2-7	CSVEDGASEQYF	TGCAGCGTTGAGGACGGGGCGAGCGAGCAGTACTTC
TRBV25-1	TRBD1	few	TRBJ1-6	CASSENRRGANSPLHF	TGTGCCAGCAGTGAAAACCGCAGGGGGGCCAATTCACCCCTCCACTTT